This entry features one T cell receptor (beta chain) sequence. The antigen is not known. The record originates from a study of cytomegalovirus exposure and HLA in healthy donors. Overall study results and limits: At a 0.05 false discovery rate, a later analysis found 15,000 to 20,000 TCR beta sequences to be associated with HLA alleles. TCR beta chains numbering 150 to 200 were designated cytomegalovirus-associated. From TCR beta sequences, most subjects' HLA-A and HLA-B alleles were reportedly predicted accurately. Presence/absence analyses supposed approximately even sequencing depth among donors.

A multiplex PCR was run with 60 Vbeta primers and 13 Jbeta primers. Produced via immunoSEQ multiplex PCR; TCRdb's table is partial and in-frame only. Seen here are some 160,000 clones, roughly 65% observed once, and the top ten hold roughly 4.7%. V dropped 4 bases and J dropped 7 bases, with 23 bases sitting between them. The length of the CDR3 is 17 residues. CDR1 and CDR2 (germline): SGHRS, YFSETQ. The clonotype originates from a man aged 55 to 70 in good health and CMV-seronegative. The sequencing input was PBMCs. V gene TRBV5-1 combines with J gene TRBJ1-4; TRBD1 might be the D (6 bases). In DNA form, the CDR3 reads TGCGCCAGCAGCATCACCGGACAGCCGAGAGGCGGTGAAAAACTGTTTTTT. This encodes CASSITGQPRGGEKLFF.